The 13 T cell receptor beta chains below all came from one sample that was sequenced in a study of shared clonotypes between healthy human individuals. Here immunoSEQ multiplex PCR was the method, and the copy in TCRdb shows in-frame clones only, minus some. The table has over 2 million clones, 80% to 95% seen once. Source material: naive CD4+ T cells from PBMCs. As to subset: CD45RA+ positively selected. The receptors come from a man aged 18 to 30 in good health. Some clones in this sample may be carry-over from other donors' samples.

This clone has more than one count but fewer than ten. CDR3: CASSGGQGSSGYTF. CDR3 sequence (DNA): TGCGCCAGCAGTGGGGGACAGGGGAGTTCGGGCTACACCTTC. The rearrangement uses TRBV10-2 and TRBJ1-2; 10 nucleotides line up with TRBD1. Germline CDR1 reads WSHSY; CDR2 reads SAAADI. This CDR3 region has 14 residues. V lost 4 bases to trimming and J lost 8 bases; unmatched junction nucleotides: 7.

In DNA form, the CDR3 reads TGTGCCAGCAGCTTAGGGCCGAGCGGGGCCAACGTCCTGACTTTC. Protein sequence: CASSLGPSGANVLTF. V and J are TRBV11-2 and TRBJ2-6; D uncertain. This CDR3 is 15 amino acids long. Germline V gene sequence: CDR1 SGHAT, CDR2 FQNNGV. Trimming shortened V by 1 base and J by 4 bases, and 8 bases separated the two germline ends.

The chain links TRBV6-1 to TRBJ2-1; D is ambiguous. Trimming shortened V by 3 bases and J by 0 bases, and 9 bases separated the two germline ends. CDR1 and CDR2 from the germline V gene are MNHNS and SASEGT. The CDR3 length is 15 residues. CDR3 in DNA: TGTGCCAGCAGTGAGGGGTTTAGCTCCTACAATGAGCAGTTCTTC. Its translation: CASSEGFSSYNEQFF.

The chain has TRBV27 and TRBJ2-2, with 7 positions matching TRBD2. The CDR3 runs to 16 residues. J lost 4 bases, V lost 6 bases, and 11 bases had no gene match. Germline V gives CDR1 MNHEY, CDR2 SMNVEV (reference sequence). CDR3 sequence: CASSFPTSRSTGELFF. The CDR3 DNA reads TGTGCCAGCAGCTTCCCGACTAGCCGGAGCACCGGGGAGCTGTTTTTT.

The table lists this clone with a count of one. This rearrangement joins TRBV28 to TRBJ1-2, with D unclear. Germline V gives CDR1 MDHEN, CDR2 SYDVKM. This CDR3 spans 12 amino acids. V was shortened by 2 bases and J by 7 bases, with 8 bases between the two germline ends. The DNA of the CDR3 is TGTGCCAGCAGTTTAGCGGCTCGTGGCTACACCTTC. It is translated as CASSLAARGYTF.

The chain recombines TRBV18 with TRBJ1-4; 10 positions match TRBD1. The CDR3 is made up of 15 amino acids. Germline lookup yields CDR1 KGHSH and CDR2 LQKENI. V was pared by 4 bases and J by 3 bases, with 2 bases of the junction left unmatched. The DNA for the CDR3 is TGTGCCAGCTCACGACAGGGGGCTGCTAATGAAAAACTGTTTTTT. Residues: CASSRQGAANEKLFF.

With regard to this clone: Other DNA variants within this sample encode the same CDR3. This rearrangement joins TRBV5-1 to TRBJ2-5, with D perhaps matching TRBD2 (6 bases). Germline V gene data show CDR1 as SGHRS and CDR2 as YFSETQ. This CDR3 spans 14 amino acids. Trimming removed 0 bases at V and 1 base at J, with 7 bases between. The CDR3 bases are TGCGCCAGCAGCTTGGTAGCGGCCCAAGAGACCCAGTACTTC. It encodes CASSLVAAQETQYF.

This rearrangement joins TRBV18 to TRBJ1-3; 9 bases match TRBD1. The CDR3 is 16 amino acids. CDR1 and CDR2 (germline): KGHSH, LQKENI. Trimming cost V 0 bases and J 0 bases; bases outside gene matches: 0. The chain's CDR3 is CASSPPTGGSGNTIYF. The CDR3 DNA reads as TGTGCCAGCTCACCACCGACAGGGGGCTCTGGAAACACCATATATTTT.

CDR3 loop: CASSPAGGLSYEQYF. CDR3 DNA sequence: TGTGCCAGCAGTCCCGCGGGGGGGCTCAGCTACGAGCAGTACTTC. The V call is TRBV27, the J call TRBJ2-7, with 9 nucleotides matching TRBD2. The CDR3 sequence is 15 residues long. Per germline, CDR1 MNHEY and CDR2 SMNVEV (reference sequence). V gave up 5 bases and J gave up 3 bases; unmatched junction bases: 8.

V gene TRBV19 combines with J gene TRBJ2-3; TRBD2 aligns across 8 bases. Germline V gene lookup returns CDR1 LNHDA and CDR2 SQIVND (reference sequence). CDR3 length: 14 amino acids. V gave up 5 bases and J gave up 4 bases; unmatched junction bases: 5. The CDR3 DNA is TGTGCCAGTAGTTCTAGCGGGTTCCCAGATACGCAGTATTTT. Translated: CASSSSGFPDTQYF.

The chain employs TRBV29-1 and TRBJ1-1; 9 bases map to TRBD1. This CDR3 has 14 amino acids. The junction had 15 bases not matched to a gene; V was cut back by 6 bases and J by 10 bases. Germline CDR1 is SQVTM and CDR2 is ANQGSEA. The CDR3 coding sequence is TGCAGCGTCGTTTCTCCGGAACAGGGGGCGCGAGCTTTCTTT. It specifies CSVVSPEQGARAFF.

With respect to this clone: A junction end diverges from the germline sequence, so it may reflect a read error. The chain carries TRBV5-4 and TRBJ2-7; 10 bases map to TRBD2. Germline V gene lookup returns CDR1 SGHNT and CDR2 YYREEE (reference sequence). The CDR3 runs to 13 residues. In DNA form, the CDR3 reads TGTGCCAGCAGCTTTTCTGGAGTAGCGGGAGGAGGTTTC. This encodes CASSFSGVAGGGF.

This clone was seen just once. The chain recombines TRBV7-6 with TRBJ1-2; TRBD1 might be the D (5 bases). Looked up from germline, CDR1 is SGHVS and CDR2 is FNYEAQ. V was pared by 8 bases and J by 1 base, with 14 bases between. The CDR3 loop spans 14 amino acids. In DNA form, the CDR3 reads TGTGCCAGCTCAGCAGGGCGCTATAACTATGGCTACACCTTC. Its protein product is CASSAGRYNYGYTF.